Described below is a single T cell receptor (beta chain) sequence and its context. This sequence may be a read error, since a much larger clone differs from it by one base. The data are from a study of blood T cells in healthy people across ages. In the study overall: Template switching picked up about one barcoded beta molecule for each two T cells.

The use of a sample-barcoded 5' primer and a J-beta primer mix characterized a second PCR of roughly 6 to 11 cycles. TCRdb redid the calling of the 5' RACE reads with MiXCR, one entry per CDR3 protein. The sample records about 2 million distinct CDR3 sequences, approximately 50% being singletons. The CDR3 runs to 14 residues. The germline V gene has CDR1 MGHRA and CDR2 YSYEKL. Trimming removed 0 bases at V and 13 bases at J, with 16 bases between. This receptor was taken from a woman in her 40s in good health. V gene TRBV4-1 combines with J gene TRBJ2-1, with D perhaps matching TRBD2 (5 bases). Source material: blood. CDR3 in DNA: TGCGCCAGCAGCCAAGATCCAAGAAGGGAGACCCAGTTCTTC. The encoded protein is CASSQDPRRETQFF.